This TCR beta chain is from a study of fetal regulatory T cell absence and autoimmunity. Study overall: The IPEX patients lacked clinical diabetes but had exocrine pancreas autoimmunity.

TCRdb's copy holds only in-frame clones and misses some; the assay was immunoSEQ multiplex PCR. The sample holds just over 45,000 clones, roughly 80% seen once. The CDR3 spans 14 residues. With 4 bases removed from V and 1 base from J, the gap between germline ends came to 10 bases. Germline lookup yields CDR1 LGHNA and CDR2 YSLEER. A note on this clone: The target antigen is unknown.

Study findings and constraints: Broadly similar TRB gene family usage was seen in pancreas and cord blood. In IPEX syndrome, oligoclonal enrichment was read as supporting prenatal antigen-driven autoimmunity in the pancreas. Oligoclonal TCR enrichment in pancreas over cord blood reached over 80-fold for some clones.

This sequence was found in a newborn boy with IPEX syndrome. Sequenced sample: cord blood. V usage is TRBV4-3 and J usage is TRBJ1-2; D may be TRBD1 (6 bases). CDR3 residues: CASSPTGFNYGYTF. Written as DNA, the CDR3 is TGCGCCAGCAGCCCGACAGGTTTTAACTATGGCTACACCTTC.